Here is one T cell receptor beta chain with its context. TCRdb's table, derived via immunoSEQ multiplex PCR, lists solely in-frame clones and lacks some. The sample has 15,000 to 20,000 clones, over 70% seen once. V lost 7 bases and J lost 1, with 14 bases in between. The germline CDR1 and CDR2 sequences are SEHNR and FQNEAQ (reference sequence). The CDR3 spans 16 residues. These data belong to a study of ipilimumab plus nivolumab after autologous stem cell transplantation. Ipilimumab, 1 mg/kg, started 14 to 28 days after autologous transplant. The receptor was isolated from a male donor with diffuse large B-cell lymphoma. Specimen: PBMCs, collected in a trial of ipilimumab plus nivolumab as post-transplant consolidation. This sequence joins TRBV7-9 and TRBJ2-6, with D possibly being TRBD1 (5 bases). The CDR3 sequence is CASTEDTLSGANVLTF. The CDR3 DNA reads as TGTGCCAGCACAGAGGACACTTTATCTGGGGCCAACGTCCTGACTTTC. Supplemented by reference TRBV7-9 and TRBJ2-6, the full variable domain reads DTGVSQNPRHKITKRGQNVTFRCDPISEHNRLYWYRQTLGQGPEFLTYFQNEAQLEKSRLLSDRFSAERPKGSFSTLEIQRTEQGDSAMYLCASTEDTLSGANVLTFGAGSRLTVL.